This T cell receptor (beta chain) derives from a study of T-cell memory formation after mild COVID-19. Study findings and constraints: For contracting clones, CD4+ ones sat mainly in CM and EM, CD8+ in EMRA. Clones shrinking from day 15 to 85 showed even CD4/CD8 mixes; later expanders tilted CD4+.

Per germline, CDR1 KGHDR and CDR2 SFDVKD. V shed 5 bases and J shed 4 bases, with 8 bases lying between them. There are 13 residues in the CDR3. Each CDR3 protein is one row after TCRdb ran MiXCR on the 5' RACE reads. The data contain around 340,000 distinct CDR3 sequences, roughly an eighth of them seen just once; the ten biggest clones take up 20% to 25%. This clonotype has more than one count but fewer than ten. The antigen remains unidentified. This TCR was recovered from a man aged 18 to 35 who had mild COVID-19 (a few samples of this study predate the infection). Cell type and time point are not known. Sample: PBMCs or a T cell subset sorted from them (not recorded which). The chain is built from TRBV24-1 and TRBJ1-5; D is uncertain. The CDR3 bases are TGTGCCACCAGTGTGGGATTAAATCAGCCCCAGCATTTT. As protein: CATSVGLNQPQHF.